The clone carrying this TCR beta chain is a singleton in its sample. Its antigen is not identified. This specimen belongs to a study of long-term antiretroviral therapy in people with HIV. The study, taken as a whole, reports: Samples were collected from the mid-2000s to the late 2010s under possibly less effective ART regimens. Controls showed broader CDR3 length ranges than did the HIV repertoires. Absence of data on ART adherence, viral resistance or therapy changes was noted.

Survey-level immunoSEQ v3.0 assays were run. Sequenced by immunoSEQ multiplex PCR; TCRdb stores in-frame clones only, minus some. The repertoire holds fewer than 15,000 clones, over 75% seen once, with roughly an eighth in the top ten. The material sequenced was unsorted PBMCs, taken 1.3 years after starting antiretroviral therapy. This TCR came from a woman aged 18-35 years with HIV.

CDR3 in amino acids: CASSYSAGVEDTEAFF. In nucleotides, the CDR3 is TGTGCCAGCAGTTACTCGGCTGGCGTCGAGGACACTGAAGCTTTCTTT. V is TRBV6-6 and J is TRBJ1-1; D uncertain. CDR3 length: 16 amino acids. Germline-derived CDR1 and CDR2 are MNHNY and SVGAGI (reference sequence). Trimming pared 0 bases from V and 3 bases from J, leaving 14 bases between.